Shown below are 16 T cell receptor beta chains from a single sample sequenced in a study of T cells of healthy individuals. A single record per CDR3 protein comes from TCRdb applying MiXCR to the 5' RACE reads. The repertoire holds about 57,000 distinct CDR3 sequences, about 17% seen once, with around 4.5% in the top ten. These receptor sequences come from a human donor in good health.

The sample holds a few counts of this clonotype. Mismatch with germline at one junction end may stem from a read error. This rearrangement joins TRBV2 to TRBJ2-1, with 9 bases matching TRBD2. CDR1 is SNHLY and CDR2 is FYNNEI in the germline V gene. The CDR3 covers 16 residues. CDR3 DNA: TGTGCCAGCAGTGAATTGGGACTAGCCTCCAACAATGAGCAGTTCTTC. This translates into CASSELGLASNNEQFF. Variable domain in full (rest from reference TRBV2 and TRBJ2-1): EPEVTQTPSHQVTQMGQEVILRCVPISNHLYFYWYRQILGQKVEFLVSFYNNEISEKSEIFDDQFSVERPDGSNFTLKIRSTKLEDSAMYFCASSELGLASNNEQFFGPGTRLTVL.

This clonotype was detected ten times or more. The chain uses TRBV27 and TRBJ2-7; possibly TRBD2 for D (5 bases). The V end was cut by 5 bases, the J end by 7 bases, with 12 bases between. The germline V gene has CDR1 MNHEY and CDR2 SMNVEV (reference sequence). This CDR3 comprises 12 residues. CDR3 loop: CASSLSRGEQYF. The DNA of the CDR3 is TGTGCCAGCAGTCTCAGTCGGGGTGAGCAGTACTTC.

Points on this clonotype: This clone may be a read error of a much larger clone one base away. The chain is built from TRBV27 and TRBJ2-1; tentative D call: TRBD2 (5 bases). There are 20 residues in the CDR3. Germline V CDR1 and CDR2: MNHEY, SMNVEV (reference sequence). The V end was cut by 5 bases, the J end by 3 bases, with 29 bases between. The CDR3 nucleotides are TGTGCCAGCAGTCGCCGGCCGGGAAAGGGTAAGGAGAGCTTCTACAATGAGCAGTTCTTC. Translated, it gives CASSRRPGKGKESFYNEQFF.

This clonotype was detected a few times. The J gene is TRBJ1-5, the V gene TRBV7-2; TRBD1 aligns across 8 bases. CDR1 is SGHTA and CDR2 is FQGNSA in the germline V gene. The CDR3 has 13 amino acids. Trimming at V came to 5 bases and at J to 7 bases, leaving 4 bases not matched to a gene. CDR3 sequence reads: CASSPQGGQPQHF. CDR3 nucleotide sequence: TGTGCCAGCAGCCCACAGGGGGGACAGCCCCAGCATTTT.

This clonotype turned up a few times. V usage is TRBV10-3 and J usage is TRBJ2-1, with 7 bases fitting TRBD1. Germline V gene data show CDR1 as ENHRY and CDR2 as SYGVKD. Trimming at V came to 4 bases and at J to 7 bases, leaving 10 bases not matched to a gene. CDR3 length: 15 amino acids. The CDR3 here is CAISVVQGNRNEQFF. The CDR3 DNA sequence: TGTGCCATCAGTGTAGTACAGGGGAATAGGAATGAGCAGTTCTTC.

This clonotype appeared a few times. CDR3 amino acids: CASTPVGGSYNEQFF. The CDR3 nucleotides read TGTGCCAGCACCCCAGTCGGGGGTTCCTACAATGAGCAGTTCTTC. The chain combines TRBV18 with TRBJ2-1; weak D call: TRBD2 (6 bases). V dropped 8 bases and J dropped 1 base, with 15 bases sitting between them. This CDR3 is 15 amino acids long. The germline V gene encodes CDR1 KGHSH and CDR2 LQKENI.

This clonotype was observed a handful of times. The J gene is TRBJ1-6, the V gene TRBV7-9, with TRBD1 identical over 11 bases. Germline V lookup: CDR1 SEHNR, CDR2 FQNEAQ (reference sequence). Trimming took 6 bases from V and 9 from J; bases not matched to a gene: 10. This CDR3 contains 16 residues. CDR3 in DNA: TGTGCCAGCAGATTAAATACCGGGACAGGGGGTTCACCCCTCCACTTT. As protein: CASRLNTGTGGSPLHF.

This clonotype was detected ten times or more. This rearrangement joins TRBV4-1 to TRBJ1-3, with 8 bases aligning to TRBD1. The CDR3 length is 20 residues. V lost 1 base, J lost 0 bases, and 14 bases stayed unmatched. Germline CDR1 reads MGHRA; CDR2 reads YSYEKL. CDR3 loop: CASSQGHLAGQAYSGNTIYF. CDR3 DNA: TGCGCCAGCAGCCAAGGACACCTTGCGGGACAGGCCTACTCTGGAAACACCATATATTTT.

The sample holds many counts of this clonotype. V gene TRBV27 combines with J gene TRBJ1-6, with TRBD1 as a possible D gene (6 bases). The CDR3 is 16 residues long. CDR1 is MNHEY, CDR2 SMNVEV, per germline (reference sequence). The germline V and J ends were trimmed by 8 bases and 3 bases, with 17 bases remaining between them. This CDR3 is CASQVGGAGYNSPLHF. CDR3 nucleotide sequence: TGTGCCAGCCAAGTTGGGGGCGCGGGCTATAATTCACCCCTCCACTTT.

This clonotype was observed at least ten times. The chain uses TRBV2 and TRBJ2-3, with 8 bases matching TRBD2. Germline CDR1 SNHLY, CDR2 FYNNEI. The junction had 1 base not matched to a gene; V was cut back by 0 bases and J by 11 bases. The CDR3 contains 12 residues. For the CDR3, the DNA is TGTGCCAGCAGTGAAGCCCGGGGGGGGCAGTATTTT. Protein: CASSEARGGQYF.

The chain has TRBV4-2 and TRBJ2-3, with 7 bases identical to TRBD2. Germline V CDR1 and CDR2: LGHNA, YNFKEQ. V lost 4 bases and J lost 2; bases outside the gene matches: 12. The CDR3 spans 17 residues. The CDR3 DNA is TGTGCCAGCAGCCCCAGAGGTTTTAGCGGGCACACAGATACGCAGTATTTT. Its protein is CASSPRGFSGHTDTQYF.

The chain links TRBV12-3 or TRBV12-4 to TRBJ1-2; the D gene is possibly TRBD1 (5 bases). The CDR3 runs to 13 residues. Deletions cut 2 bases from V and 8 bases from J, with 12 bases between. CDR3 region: CASSLWQGNGYTF. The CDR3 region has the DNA TGTGCCAGCAGTTTATGGCAGGGTAACGGCTACACCTTC.

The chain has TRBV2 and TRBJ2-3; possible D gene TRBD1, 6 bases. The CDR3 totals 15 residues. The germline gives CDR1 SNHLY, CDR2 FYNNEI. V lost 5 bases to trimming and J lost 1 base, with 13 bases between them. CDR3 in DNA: TGTGCCAGCAGTCTCGGTAACAGGGGCACAGATACGCAGTATTTT. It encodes CASSLGNRGTDTQYF.

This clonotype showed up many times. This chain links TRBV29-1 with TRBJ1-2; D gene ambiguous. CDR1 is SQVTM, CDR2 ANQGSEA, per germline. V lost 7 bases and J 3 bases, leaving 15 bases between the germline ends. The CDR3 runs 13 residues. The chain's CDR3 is CSGLRSRDYGYTF. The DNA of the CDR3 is TGCAGCGGGTTGAGGTCCCGAGACTATGGCTACACCTTC.

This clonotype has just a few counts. The CDR3 nucleotides are TGCGCCAGCAGCCCCACTAGCGGGAGGGCACTAGCCAAAAACATTCAGTACTTC. Encoded protein: CASSPTSGRALAKNIQYF. V is TRBV4-3 and J is TRBJ2-4; 13 bases map to TRBD2. CDR1 is LGHNA, CDR2 YSLEER, per germline. The CDR3 length is 18 residues. Trimming at V came to 4 bases and at J to 0 bases, leaving 6 bases not matched to a gene.

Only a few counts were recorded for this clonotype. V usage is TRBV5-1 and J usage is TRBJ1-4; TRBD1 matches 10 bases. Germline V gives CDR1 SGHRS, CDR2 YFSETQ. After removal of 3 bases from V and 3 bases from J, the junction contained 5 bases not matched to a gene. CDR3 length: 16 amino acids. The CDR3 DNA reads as TGCGCCAGCAGCTATGGACAGGGGGGGGCTAATGAAAAACTGTTTTTT. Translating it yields CASSYGQGGANEKLFF.